A selection of T cell receptor beta chains follows, all from one sample in a study of T-cell memory formation after mild COVID-19. One entry per CDR3 protein, called by TCRdb with MiXCR from the 5' RACE reads. Found here are about 45,000 distinct CDR3 sequences, less than 7.5% of them singletons; the top ten hold approximately 1.5%. Sequenced input: PBMCs or a T cell subset sorted from them (not recorded which). These receptors came from a man between 18 and 29 years old who had mild COVID-19 (a few samples of this study predate the infection). Cell type and time point are not known. CDR3s include the opening cysteine and the closing phenylalanine or tryptophan. A D gene is named only where the DNA matches it firmly. Size tells how often a clone was seen (once, few, many) or the class of an expanded clone, and some rows leave it out.

d_call j_call v_call clone_size cdr3_aa cdr3_nt
- TRBJ2-1 TRBV9 few CASSVDSSRPNEQFF TGTGCCAGCAGCGTAGATAGTAGCCGCCCCAATGAGCAGTTCTTC
- TRBJ1-4 TRBV5-5 - CASSDYRRGGEKLFF TGTGCCAGCAGCGACTACCGGCGGGGTGGGGAAAAACTGTTTTTT
TRBD2 TRBJ2-7 TRBV5-1 many CASSFEARGVYEQYF TGCGCCAGCAGCTTCGAGGCTCGGGGGGTCTACGAGCAGTACTTC
- TRBJ2-7 TRBV20-1 few CSARGDQGGALYEQYF TGCAGTGCTAGAGGGGACCAGGGTGGAGCCCTCTACGAGCAGTACTTC
- TRBJ2-7 TRBV5-1 - CASSLDRVRGEQYF TGCGCCAGCAGCTTGGACAGGGTTCGGGGAGAGCAGTACTTC
- TRBJ2-1 TRBV3-1 - CASSLRYNEQFF TGTGCCAGCAGCCTTAGGTACAATGAGCAGTTCTTC
- TRBJ2-5 TRBV4-3 few CASSRGYRNGQETQYF TGCGCCAGCAGTCGCGGTTACCGGAATGGCCAAGAGACCCAGTACTTC
- TRBJ2-2 TRBV2 few CASGPRRVGQGAGELFF TGTGCCAGCGGGCCGAGACGTGTTGGTCAAGGCGCCGGGGAGCTGTTTTTT
- TRBJ2-3 TRBV11-1 few CASSLAVDTQYF TGTGCCAGCAGCTTAGCCGTGGATACGCAGTATTTT
TRBD1 TRBJ2-3 TRBV4-2 - CASSDRVPTDTQYF TGTGCCAGCAGCGACAGGGTTCCCACAGATACGCAGTATTTT
TRBD2 TRBJ2-1 TRBV7-2 - CASSFRLAGSNEQFF TGTGCCAGCAGCTTTCGACTAGCGGGTAGCAATGAGCAGTTCTTC
- TRBJ2-3 TRBV6-2/TRBV6-3 few CASSYTGDTQYF TGTGCCAGCAGTTACACGGGAGATACGCAGTATTTT
- TRBJ2-7 TRBV2 - CASTGQPYEQYF TGTGCCAGCACCGGACAGCCATATGAGCAGTACTTC
- TRBJ2-2 TRBV2 - CASSEYGGNTGELFF TGTGCCAGCAGTGAATACGGGGGCAACACCGGGGAGCTGTTTTTT
- TRBJ1-2 TRBV7-2 few CASSLDRGFGYTF TGTGCCAGCAGCTTAGACCGGGGGTTTGGCTACACCTTC